This record concerns one T cell receptor (beta chain) sequence. What antigen it recognizes has not been identified. No base quality information exists; no much larger clone differs at one position. This entry belongs to a study of blood T cell repertoires in COVID-19 (dated by TCRdb to about 2020). Describing the broader study: Collaborator samples came from the United States, Italy and Spain and covered acute and convalescent phases of COVID-19. The prospective study material was composed of cDNA or gDNA derived from T cells, B-cell-depleted T cells, or PBMCs. The sample metadata nearly always contained a de-identified subject ID, COVID-19 status, age in years and sex. Samples came from the ongoing ImmuneRACE study (first 160 participants) plus 1,254 subjects from 6 global collaborators. The repertoires were released in a freely available public database intended as a resource for research on the immune response to SARS-CoV-2. HLA class I and class II types, where available, came from metadata supplied by the sample provider rather than from assay-based typing. Deeply sampled blood TCRbeta repertoires from subjects exposed to, actively infected with, or recovered from COVID-19 were included in the dataset.

The immunoSEQ Assay, a bias-controlled multiplex PCR, was used to amplify TCRbeta CDR3 regions from genomic DNA. The paper's data handling went like this. Nucleated cell counts per sample were estimated from amplification of reference gene primers within the assay. To quantify the absolute abundance of each unique TCRbeta CDR3 rearrangement, sequence reads were collapsed and filtered. Productive Simpson clonality was computed per sample as the square root of Simpson's diversity index over productive rearrangements. The source is immuneACCESS, and TCRdb retained only in-frame sequences with V and J called. Part of the clones is not carried over; for the studies checked, unresolved V genes explain less than half of this, and the remainder is unexplained. The V and J calls and clone size come from that table; D and trimming were worked out from the DNA. The sample table contains under 500,000 clones; only one count was recorded for around 90% of them. The ten biggest clones cover under 2.5% of the sample.

Enrolling through a virtual design, the prospective study's participants ranged in age from roughly 18 to 90 years and lived across 24 United States geographic areas. To assign participants to cohorts, the prospective study relied on clinical history that participants themselves reported in a screening survey and a study questionnaire. Mobile phlebotomists in the prospective study collected whole blood, serum and a nasopharyngeal or oropharyngeal swab from every participant. Over an approximately 2-month period, participants in the prospective study had the option of providing additional blood draws and questionnaires. Before DNA extraction, blood samples from the prospective study were shipped at room temperature or frozen. Trimmed from V: 4 bases; trimmed from J: 4 bases; junction bases lacking a gene match: 11. The germline V gene provides CDR1 MDHEN and CDR2 SYDVKM. The CDR3, cysteine through phenylalanine, is 19 amino acids long. Solely the CDR3 DNA is kept, with 57 bases framed from the first base.

Broad study findings and their caveats: The quantity of clinical and demographic metadata differed by source and by participant and was supplied without curation.

Rearrangement joined TRBV28 to TRBJ2-6; TRBD1 matches 12 bases in the middle. Sequencing was done on a sample of PBMCs or T cells enriched from blood (not recorded which). The receptor's source is a woman between 18 and 30 years old with acute COVID-19. The nucleotide sequence reads TGTGCCAGCAGTTGGGCCCCGGGACAGGGGGCGAGGGGGGCCAACGTCCTGACTTTC. It codes for CASSWAPGQGARGANVLTF.